Following are 19 T cell receptor beta chains from one sample sequenced in a study of T cell changes during pregnancy in multiple sclerosis. The repertoire was sequenced with immunoSEQ multiplex PCR; TCRdb's copy has only in-frame clones and lacks some. The repertoire holds tens of thousands of clones, with 90% to 95% as singletons. Material: peripheral blood, obtained in the second trimester of pregnancy. Source of these receptors: a female donor in good health, enrolled as a control in a pregnancy study.

The gene calls are TRBV15 and TRBJ2-7, with D possibly matching TRBD2 (6 bases). Germline CDR1 is LNHNV and CDR2 is YYDKDF (reference sequence). This CDR3 has 15 residues. Trimming pared 0 bases from V and 1 base from J, leaving 10 bases between. CDR3 loop: CATSRETGGSYEQYF. In DNA, the CDR3 is TGTGCCACCAGCAGAGAGACTGGGGGGTCCTACGAGCAGTACTTC.

The CDR3 DNA reads as TGTGCCAGCAGCTCTACGGGACAGGGAAGCACAGATACGCAGTATTTT. Amino acid sequence: CASSSTGQGSTDTQYF. V gene TRBV7-6 combines with J gene TRBJ2-3; TRBD1 matches 9 bases. The V gene end was trimmed by 4 bases and the J gene end by 0 bases; junction bases not matched to a gene: 5. Germline CDR1 is SGHVS and CDR2 is FNYEAQ. CDR3 length: 16 amino acids.

V is TRBV7-3 and J is TRBJ1-4; D is possibly TRBD1 (5 bases). This CDR3 is 17 amino acids long. Germline CDR1 and CDR2: SGHTA and FQGTGA. Trimming took 2 bases from V and 0 from J, leaving 13 bases between them. The CDR3 region is CASSLSDSLATNEKLFF. The DNA for the CDR3 is TGTGCCAGCAGCTTATCAGACAGCCTAGCAACTAATGAAAAACTGTTTTTT.

The chain is built from TRBV18 and TRBJ1-1; 10 bases align to TRBD1. CDR3 length: 13 residues. Germline V gene lookup returns CDR1 KGHSH and CDR2 LQKENI. Germline trimming cut 5 bases from V and 5 bases from J; bases unmatched to any gene: 2. Here the CDR3 DNA reads TGTGCCAGCTCAGGGACAGGGGCAACTGAAGCTTTCTTT. Translation gives CASSGTGATEAFF.

As DNA, the CDR3 is TGTGCCAGCAGTCTCTCTTCTGGACGGGGAGGTGGCTACACCTTC. This sequence encodes CASSLSSGRGGGYTF. The chain couples TRBV27 to TRBJ1-2, with D uncertain. Germline V gene lookup returns CDR1 MNHEY and CDR2 SMNVEV (reference sequence). V was trimmed by 5 bases and J by 7 bases, leaving 20 bases between them. The CDR3 sequence is 15 residues long.

This chain uses TRBV27 with TRBJ1-2, with D possibly being TRBD1 (6 bases). V was cut by 1 base and J by 5 bases, with 17 bases left in between. The CDR3 loop spans 16 amino acids. Germline lookup yields CDR1 MNHEY and CDR2 SMNVEV (reference sequence). The CDR3 DNA is TGTGCCAGCAGTTTATTCCGAACCGGGACAACTTATGGCTACACCTTC. Encoded protein: CASSLFRTGTTYGYTF.

The chain joins TRBV5-1 to TRBJ1-2; TRBD1 matches 7 bases. Germline V lookup: CDR1 SGHRS, CDR2 YFSETQ. CDR3 length equals 14 residues. V gave up 0 bases and J gave up 4 bases; unmatched junction bases: 3. The CDR3 coding sequence is TGCGCCAGCAGCTTGGACAGGGGTAGCTATGGCTACACCTTC. Encoded protein: CASSLDRGSYGYTF.

As concerns this clone: In this CDR3 the conserved last residue, phenylalanine or tryptophan, is missing, so a read error is likely. The DNA is left out, because the CDR3 cannot be placed on it with certainty; the CDR3 is given as TCRdb lists it. The chain joins TRBV21-1 to TRBJ2-7; the table's D call TRBD2 went unverified against the DNA. TRBV21-1 is described as a pseudogene. With termini counted, the CDR3 has 12 amino acids. The CDR3 reads CASSRPLAGAKY.

The rearrangement joins TRBV7-2 to TRBJ2-1; D remains unclear. V shed 2 bases and J shed 8 bases, with 7 bases lying between them. CDR3 length: 12 amino acids. The V gene's germline CDR1 is SGHTA and CDR2 FQGNSA. The CDR3, as DNA: TGTGCCAGCAGCTTAAATCGCGATGAGCAGTTCTTC. Its protein is CASSLNRDEQFF.

The rearrangement uses TRBV9 and TRBJ1-1; D uncertain. The germline CDR1 and CDR2 sequences are SGDLS and YYNGEE. This CDR3 comprises 14 residues. The V gene lost 3 bases and the J gene lost 1 base, with 10 bases spanning the gap. The chain's CDR3 is CASSGRGKNTEAFF. CDR3 bases: TGTGCCAGCAGCGGGAGAGGGAAGAACACTGAAGCTTTCTTT. Filled out from reference TRBV9 and TRBJ1-1, the complete variable domain reads DSGVTQTPKHLITATGQRVTLRCSPRSGDLSVYWYQQSLDQGLQFLIQYYNGEERAKGNILERFSAQQFPDLHSELNLSSLELGDSALYFCASSGRGKNTEAFFGQGTRLTVV.

The chain employs TRBV2 and TRBJ2-3; 8 positions agree with TRBD1. V lost 0 bases, J lost 4 bases, and 6 bases stayed unmatched. Per germline, CDR1 SNHLY and CDR2 FYNNEI. The CDR3 extends over 16 amino acids. The CDR3 spells CASSEADRVRADTQYF. The CDR3 DNA reads TGTGCCAGCAGTGAAGCGGACAGGGTGAGGGCAGATACGCAGTATTTT.

The rearrangement joins TRBV4-2 to TRBJ2-3; 10 bases are shared with TRBD2. Germline CDR1 LGHNA, CDR2 YNFKEQ. The CDR3 runs to 18 residues. Germline trimming cut 1 base from V and 3 bases from J; bases unmatched to any gene: 10. The CDR3 spells CASSQALASGGGTDTQYF. CDR3 in DNA: TGTGCCAGCAGCCAAGCCCTGGCTAGCGGGGGCGGAACAGATACGCAGTATTTT.

This clone has only one observation. V is TRBV15 and J is TRBJ1-2, with 7 positions matching TRBD1. V was pared by 3 bases and J by 8 bases, with 6 bases of the junction left unmatched. CDR1 LNHNV and CDR2 YYDKDF come from the germline V gene (reference sequence). The CDR3 has 13 amino acids. The CDR3 loop reads CATSSRQGGGYTF. As DNA, the CDR3 is TGTGCCACCAGCAGCCGACAGGGTGGCGGCTACACCTTC.

This clone was counted a single time. This chain connects TRBV19 to TRBJ1-3, with TRBD1 matching 7 bases. The V gene's germline CDR1 is LNHDA and CDR2 SQIVND (reference sequence). J lost 3 bases, V lost 4 bases, and 18 bases had no gene match. This CDR3 comprises 19 residues. The CDR3 sequence: CASSRDSTRPFLRGNTIYF. The CDR3 DNA sequence: TGTGCCAGTAGTAGGGACAGTACTCGCCCTTTCTTGCGTGGAAACACCATATATTTT.

The CDR3 is CASRGTGTTYEQYF. DNA of the CDR3: TGTGCCAGTAGGGGGACAGGGACCACCTACGAGCAGTACTTC. V usage is TRBV19 and J usage is TRBJ2-7, with TRBD1 identical over 9 bases. With V trimmed by 6 bases and J by 2 bases, 5 bases remained unmatched. The CDR3 is made up of 14 amino acids. CDR1 and CDR2 from the germline V gene are LNHDA and SQIVND (reference sequence).

V usage is TRBV7-3 and J usage is TRBJ2-2, with 10 bases that match TRBD2. V shed 0 bases and J 4 bases; nucleotides not matched to a gene: 5. Germline CDR1 is SGHTA and CDR2 is FQGTGA. This CDR3 has 17 residues. The DNA of the CDR3 is TGTGCCAGCAGCTTAACTAGCGGGGGGTCGATCACCGGGGAGCTGTTTTTT. Amino acid sequence: CASSLTSGGSITGELFF.

The rearrangement links TRBV7-2 to TRBJ1-2; a weak D match, TRBD1 (6 bases). The CDR3 runs to 15 residues. Germline V gene lookup returns CDR1 SGHTA and CDR2 FQGNSA. Trimming shortened V by 4 bases and J by 0 bases, and 12 bases separated the two germline ends. The CDR3, as DNA: TGTGCCAGCAGCTCCGTGAGGGGGTCTAACTATGGCTACACCTTC. Protein: CASSSVRGSNYGYTF.

The chain has TRBV30 and TRBJ1-3; perhaps TRBD1 as D (5 bases). Looked up from germline, CDR1 is GTSNPN and CDR2 is SVGIG (reference sequence). This CDR3 spans 14 amino acids. The V end lost 1 base, the J end lost 3 bases, and 10 bases lay between the germline ends. In nucleotides, the CDR3 is TGTGCCTGGAGTGCAGGGAACGGTGGAAACACCATATATTTT. It specifies CAWSAGNGGNTIYF.

CDR3 protein: CASSLYGSGEKLFF. The DNA of the CDR3 is TGTGCCAGCAGCTTATACGGGAGTGGGGAAAAACTGTTTTTT. V usage is TRBV7-2 and J usage is TRBJ1-4; D unresolved. This CDR3 has 14 amino acids. The germline gives CDR1 SGHTA, CDR2 FQGNSA. The germline V and J ends were trimmed by 2 bases and 8 bases, with 12 bases remaining between them.